The clone carrying this TCR beta chain is deemed medium-sized. This record comes from a study of blood T cell repertoires in COVID-19. This CDR3 is built from 18 residues. The V and J ends lost 6 bases and 0 bases respectively, with 20 bases between them. CDR1 SGHVS and CDR2 FQNEAQ come from the germline V gene. Some clones are missing from TCRdb's copy, which holds only in-frame ones; the method was immunoSEQ multiplex PCR. The sample holds about 95,000 clones, 80% to 90% seen once. Sequencing was carried out using peripheral blood. The V call is TRBV7-8, the J call TRBJ1-4; D perhaps matches TRBD1 (6 bases). The sequence was collected from an elderly man with COVID-19, enrolled during active disease. CDR3 nucleotides: TGTGCCAGCAGGTCGCATTTTGCACAGGGTCCAACTAATGAAAAACTGTTTTTT. This gives the protein CASRSHFAQGPTNEKLFF.